The clone carrying this T cell receptor beta chain appeared a single time. As yet, its antigen is unknown. These data come from a study of blood T cells in healthy people across ages. Study overall: About one barcoded TCR beta cDNA was captured per two T cells.

Together with a sample-barcoded 5' primer, a J-beta primer mix was included in a second PCR lasting about 7 to 12 cycles. TCRdb independently ran MiXCR on the 5' RACE reads; one entry per CDR3 protein. This sample has 540,000 or so distinct CDR3 sequences; about 45% occur once, and the top ten carry around 23%. J lost 7 bases, V lost 4 bases, and 7 bases had no gene match. Germline CDR1 and CDR2: SGHDN and FVKESK. This CDR3 is 14 amino acids long. Study findings and constraints: Age advanced and TCR beta diversity per million T cells fell, roughly linearly.

Every sample gave at least 6 micrograms of total RNA when it was extracted. Sequencing used blood. This chain joins TRBV14 and TRBJ1-5, with 7 nucleotides matching TRBD1. The TCR originated in a man aged 80 or over in good health. The CDR3 reads CASSPEQGKQPQHF. The CDR3 DNA reads as TGTGCCAGCAGCCCGGAACAGGGGAAACAGCCCCAGCATTTT.